The rows below give T cell receptor beta chains drawn from one sample of a study of cytomegalovirus exposure and HLA in healthy donors. TCRdb's copy holds only in-frame clones and misses some; the assay was immunoSEQ multiplex PCR. The table records 97,000 or so clones, under 75% of them present only once. Sequencing was performed on PBMCs. The receptors stem from a man aged 45-65 years in good health and CMV-seronegative. Both conserved end residues are part of each CDR3. The order of the fields is V gene, D gene, J gene, CDR3 protein. The D gene is left open where the match is weak.

V gene: TRBV28; D gene: NA; J gene: TRBJ1-3; CDR3 protein: CASRSGYSGNTIYF
V gene: TRBV28; D gene: TRBD1; J gene: TRBJ1-1; CDR3 protein: CASSLDPRQGSAFF
V gene: TRBV11-2; D gene: NA; J gene: TRBJ2-5; CDR3 protein: CASSLSGGTETQYF
V gene: TRBV6-5; D gene: TRBD2; J gene: TRBJ2-7; CDR3 protein: CASSYSLAGGYEQYF
V gene: TRBV10-3; D gene: TRBD1; J gene: TRBJ2-3; CDR3 protein: CAIMGGQGISDTQYF
V gene: TRBV5-1; D gene: NA; J gene: TRBJ1-3; CDR3 protein: CASRDVGNSGNTIYF
V gene: TRBV7-8; D gene: TRBD1; J gene: TRBJ1-2; CDR3 protein: CASSLGGATGGDYGYTF
V gene: TRBV6-1; D gene: NA; J gene: TRBJ2-7; CDR3 protein: CASQARGRANYEQYF
V gene: TRBV28; D gene: TRBD2; J gene: TRBJ2-1; CDR3 protein: CASSRVDGGSSYNEQFF
V gene: TRBV29-1; D gene: TRBD1; J gene: TRBJ1-6; CDR3 protein: CSVRTGTNSPLHF
V gene: TRBV28; D gene: NA; J gene: TRBJ1-5; CDR3 protein: CASSLSGFVGSNQPQHF
V gene: TRBV28; D gene: NA; J gene: TRBJ1-2; CDR3 protein: CASSPGQNRQLAF
V gene: TRBV5-4; D gene: NA; J gene: TRBJ2-3; CDR3 protein: CASSLTGSTDTQYF
V gene: TRBV19; D gene: NA; J gene: TRBJ1-5; CDR3 protein: CASSIAGLINQPQHF
V gene: TRBV19; D gene: NA; J gene: TRBJ1-2; CDR3 protein: CASTGQTGHGYTF
V gene: TRBV28; D gene: NA; J gene: TRBJ1-2; CDR3 protein: CASSLRNYGYTF
V gene: TRBV2; D gene: NA; J gene: TRBJ2-7; CDR3 protein: CASSGLGYEQYF
V gene: TRBV6-6; D gene: NA; J gene: TRBJ2-7; CDR3 protein: CASSYSTAAEQYF
V gene: TRBV19; D gene: NA; J gene: TRBJ1-1; CDR3 protein: CASSSFASTEAFF
V gene: TRBV6-6; D gene: NA; J gene: TRBJ2-2; CDR3 protein: CASSPLGGTGELFF
V gene: TRBV28; D gene: TRBD1; J gene: TRBJ1-2; CDR3 protein: CASSATGQGVRGGYTF
V gene: TRBV7-2; D gene: TRBD1; J gene: TRBJ1-2; CDR3 protein: CASSFEDRDRDDYGYTF
V gene: TRBV18; D gene: NA; J gene: TRBJ2-7; CDR3 protein: CASSPPRAGGPREQYF
V gene: TRBV29-1; D gene: NA; J gene: TRBJ2-7; CDR3 protein: CSVDAGRGSYEQYF
V gene: TRBV15; D gene: TRBD1; J gene: TRBJ2-7; CDR3 protein: CATSRDRQGEQYF
V gene: TRBV7-8; D gene: NA; J gene: TRBJ1-1; CDR3 protein: CASSHGGNTEAFF
V gene: TRBV7-9; D gene: NA; J gene: TRBJ1-2; CDR3 protein: CASSLREDSGYTF